The 28 T cell receptor beta chains presented below share a single source sample, sequenced in a study of human T cells and chemical hapten exposure. As for time point: pre-sensitization, week 0. Treatment denoted: therapeutic diphenylcyclopropenone sensitization with weekly scalp DPC. Via MiXCR, TCRdb re-called the RACE reads, giving one row per CDR3 protein. Among under 70,000 distinct CDR3 sequences, around 11% were seen once, and the ten largest hold almost 4%. The specimen was whole blood, collected in connection with sensitization to the hapten diphenylcyclopropenone (DPC). The receptor source for this set is a woman between 40 and 55 years old with alopecia areata. Some clones in this sample may be carry-over from other donors' samples.

This clonotype has a handful of counts. The V gene is TRBV15, the J gene TRBJ2-7; 8 positions agree with TRBD1. CDR1 and CDR2 (germline): LNHNV, YYDKDF (reference sequence). The V segment lost 10 bases and the J segment 2 bases; nucleotides outside the gene matches: 4. This CDR3 region has 12 residues. The CDR3 reads CASGTGPYEQYF. The CDR3 nucleotides are TGTGCCAGCGGGACAGGACCCTACGAGCAGTACTTC.

This clonotype was seen more than once but under ten times. The chain combines TRBV29-1 with TRBJ2-5; tentatively, D is TRBD1 or TRBD2 (6 bases each). Germline assignment: CDR1 SQVTM and CDR2 ANQGSEA. The V gene lost 5 bases and the J gene lost 2 bases, with 9 bases spanning the gap. The CDR3 loop spans 12 amino acids. The CDR3 is CSVTGAQETQYF. The CDR3 DNA sequence: TGCAGCGTTACGGGGGCACAAGAGACCCAGTACTTC.

This clonotype was detected many times. V gene TRBV6-1 combines with J gene TRBJ1-2; TRBD1 is a possible D gene (6 bases). The CDR3 covers 16 residues. The ends were cut back, 1 base at V and 0 bases at J, with 12 bases in the middle. Germline CDR1 and CDR2: MNHNS and SASEGT. The CDR3 region has the DNA TGTGCCAGCAGTGAAGTATGGACAGAAGCTAACTATGGCTACACCTTC. The encoded protein is CASSEVWTEANYGYTF.

This clonotype was seen repeatedly, ten times or more. V usage is TRBV30 and J usage is TRBJ1-1, with D uncertain. This CDR3 is built from 11 residues. Germline V gene data show CDR1 as GTSNPN and CDR2 as SVGIG (reference sequence). With 4 bases removed from V and 5 bases from J, the gap between germline ends came to 8 bases. The CDR3 here is CAWTDGTEAFF. CDR3 in DNA: TGTGCCTGGACGGACGGGACTGAAGCTTTCTTT.

This chain uses TRBV5-8 with TRBJ1-6, with D tentatively TRBD1 (5 bases). The CDR3 runs to 18 residues. Germline loops: CDR1 SGHTS, CDR2 YDEGEE. Trimming cost V 0 bases and J 5 bases, with 18 bases left between them. CDR3 sequence (DNA): TGTGCCAGCAGCTTGGTTTTTGGGGCGATACTACATAATTCACCCCTCCACTTT. It is translated as CASSLVFGAILHNSPLHF.

The chain is built from TRBV9 and TRBJ1-4, with TRBD1 matching 7 bases. CDR3 length equals 14 residues. V lost 3 bases to trimming and J lost 7 bases; unmatched junction nucleotides: 6. Germline V gene sequence: CDR1 SGDLS, CDR2 YYNGEE. The CDR3 DNA is TGTGCCAGCAGCGCCCGGGACAGTACTGAAAAACTGTTTTTT. Protein product: CASSARDSTEKLFF.

This clonotype was detected only a few times. The chain is built from TRBV9 and TRBJ1-2; 7 bases fit TRBD1. The CDR3 consists of 15 residues. Trimming took 5 bases from V and 5 from J; bases not matched to a gene: 12. The V gene's germline CDR1 is SGDLS and CDR2 YYNGEE. The CDR3 spells CASSGTGVGAYGYTF. CDR3 nucleotides: TGTGCCAGCAGTGGAACAGGGGTTGGGGCGTATGGCTACACCTTC.

This rearrangement joins TRBV6-2 or TRBV6-3 to TRBJ1-5; 9 nucleotides line up with TRBD1. V dropped 5 bases and J dropped 7; count of bases not matched to a gene: 12. The CDR3 spans 16 residues. Germline V gene lookup returns CDR1 MNHEY and CDR2 SVGEGT. This CDR3 is CASSIDNRGHRQPQHF. DNA for the CDR3: TGTGCCAGCAGTATCGACAACAGGGGGCACCGACAGCCCCAGCATTTT.

This clonotype was found a few times. The rearrangement joins TRBV6-2 or TRBV6-3 to TRBJ1-1; D remains ambiguous. Trimming removed 7 bases at V and 5 bases at J, with 14 bases between. The CDR3 totals 13 residues. CDR1 and CDR2 (germline): MNHEY, SVGEGT. The CDR3 spells CASTTMIRTEAFF. CDR3 in DNA: TGTGCCAGCACTACGATGATCAGGACTGAAGCTTTCTTT.

This chain joins TRBV24-1 and TRBJ2-1; 7 positions match TRBD2. V shed 4 bases, J shed 10 bases, and the junction held 12 bases outside the gene matches. The CDR3 is made up of 15 amino acids. The germline V gene has CDR1 KGHDR and CDR2 SFDVKD. The CDR3 loop is CATSDARTSFGEQFF. The CDR3 nucleotides read TGTGCCACCAGTGACGCAAGGACTAGTTTCGGAGAGCAGTTCTTC.

As to this clonotype: A much larger clone is a single base away; this may be a read error. The chain recombines TRBV9 with TRBJ1-4; 7 positions match TRBD1. Germline CDR1 is SGDLS and CDR2 is YYNGEE. The CDR3 is 13 amino acids. After removal of 6 bases from V and 8 bases from J, the junction contained 7 bases not matched to a gene. In nucleotides, the CDR3 is TGTGCCAGCAACCCAGGGGGAGGCGAAAAACTGTTTTTT. Amino acids: CASNPGGGEKLFF.

The chain combines TRBV15 with TRBJ2-5, with D perhaps assigned TRBD1 or TRBD2 (5 bases each). This CDR3 has 14 amino acids. V was pared by 3 bases and J by 5 bases, with 13 bases between. The germline CDR1 and CDR2 sequences are LNHNV and YYDKDF (reference sequence). CDR3 sequence: CATSRASWGETQYF. Here the CDR3 DNA reads TGTGCCACCAGCAGGGCCAGTTGGGGGGAGACCCAGTACTTC.

The table lists this clonotype with a few counts. J is TRBJ2-1 and V is TRBV5-4; TRBD2 matches at 7 bases. CDR1 is SGHNT and CDR2 is YYREEE in the germline V gene (reference sequence). The ends lost 2 bases at V and 8 bases at J; junction bases unmatched: 16. This CDR3 comprises 17 residues. CDR3 sequence: CASSFPGRLAGSYEQFF. DNA for the CDR3: TGTGCCAGCAGCTTTCCTGGGAGACTAGCCGGTTCGTATGAGCAGTTCTTC.

This clonotype has a handful of counts. The chain carries TRBV20-1 and TRBJ2-1; unclear D gene. Trimming removed 3 bases from V and 0 bases from J, with 9 bases in between. CDR3 length: 14 amino acids. Germline-derived CDR1 and CDR2 are DFQATT and SNEGSKA (reference sequence). CDR3 nucleotides: TGCAGTGCTAGGGACCCGAGCTCCTACAATGAGCAGTTCTTC. Translation: CSARDPSSYNEQFF.

The rearrangement joins TRBV5-4 to TRBJ2-3; D is possibly TRBD1 (6 bases). Germline CDR1 and CDR2: SGHNT and YYREEE (reference sequence). The CDR3 spans 13 residues. The V gene lost 4 bases and the J gene lost 2 bases, with 8 bases spanning the gap. This CDR3 is CASSHRDTDTQYF. In nucleotides, the CDR3 is TGTGCCAGCAGCCACAGGGACACAGATACGCAGTATTTT.

This clonotype was recorded a few times. This chain uses TRBV2 with TRBJ2-2, with a possible D match to TRBD2 (5 bases). Germline V gene lookup returns CDR1 SNHLY and CDR2 FYNNEI. The CDR3 loop spans 14 amino acids. V dropped 5 bases and J dropped 4 bases, with 11 bases sitting between them. CDR3 DNA sequence: TGTGCCAGCAGTTGGGAAGGGAGCACCGGGGAGCTGTTTTTT. Translated, it gives CASSWEGSTGELFF.

This clonotype showed up many times. The chain employs TRBV20-1 and TRBJ2-3; D unclear. The germline gives CDR1 DFQATT, CDR2 SNEGSKA (reference sequence). Trimming removed 2 bases at V and 2 bases at J, with 5 bases between. This CDR3 spans 12 amino acids. In DNA form, the CDR3 reads TGCAGTGCTAGATCCCACACAGATACGCAGTATTTT. Its translation is CSARSHTDTQYF.

This clonotype appeared many times. The rearrangement links TRBV30 to TRBJ2-2; maybe TRBD1 (6 bases). The CDR3 covers 16 residues. Germline loops: CDR1 GTSNPN, CDR2 SVGIG (reference sequence). With 0 bases removed from V and 1 base from J, the gap between germline ends came to 12 bases. The CDR3 coding sequence is TGTGCCTGGAGTGTACTGGGACAACTGAACACCGGGGAGCTGTTTTTT. This gives the protein CAWSVLGQLNTGELFF.

With respect to this clonotype: A much larger clone differs from this one at a single base, so this may be a read error. The CDR3 region is CASSCDGQYGYTF. For the CDR3, the DNA is TGTGCCAGCAGTTGCGACGGACAATATGGCTACACCTTC. This chain links TRBV6-5 with TRBJ1-2; possibly TRBD1 for D (5 bases). This CDR3 region has 13 residues. V dropped 4 bases and J dropped 5 bases, with 11 bases sitting between them. From germline, CDR1 is MNHEY and CDR2 SVGAGI.

This clonotype appeared a few times. This chain links TRBV7-3 with TRBJ2-5; 7 nucleotides agree with TRBD1. Unmatched junction bases numbered 6, after V lost 1 base and J lost 4 bases. Germline loops: CDR1 SGHTA, CDR2 FQGTGA. The CDR3 runs 15 residues. The CDR3 DNA reads TGTGCCAGCAGCTTAAGACAGGGAAGGAGAGAGACCCAGTACTTC. It specifies CASSLRQGRRETQYF.

In regard to this clonotype: This may stem from a read error, because a much larger clone lies one nucleotide away. V is TRBV5-5 and J is TRBJ1-5; 8 nucleotides align to TRBD1. Germline V gene lookup returns CDR1 SGHKS and CDR2 YYEKEE (reference sequence). This CDR3 is 15 amino acids long. J gave up 4 bases and V 5 bases, and 8 bases lay outside the gene matches. The CDR3 spells CASRVGQGVNQPQHF. CDR3 coding DNA: TGTGCCAGCAGAGTAGGACAGGGCGTAAATCAGCCCCAGCATTTT.

The chain combines TRBV25-1 with TRBJ1-1; 9 bases align to TRBD1. The length of the CDR3 is 15 residues. Looked up from germline, CDR1 is MGHDK and CDR2 is SYGVNS. Trimming at V came to 1 base and at J to 5 bases, leaving 5 bases not matched to a gene. The CDR3 DNA sequence: TGTGCCAGCAGTGAATTAGGGACAGGGCGGACTGAAGCTTTCTTT. Amino acids: CASSELGTGRTEAFF.

This clonotype occurred many times. This chain links TRBV27 with TRBJ2-3; D may match TRBD1 or TRBD2 (5 bases each). Trimming shortened V by 3 bases and J by 4 bases, and 17 bases separated the two germline ends. CDR1 is MNHEY and CDR2 is SMNVEV in the germline V gene (reference sequence). The CDR3 consists of 16 residues. The CDR3 DNA is TGTGCCAGCAGTTTCAGTCCAGTGGGGACCGCAGATACGCAGTATTTT. This sequence encodes CASSFSPVGTADTQYF.

The sample holds a few counts of this clonotype. This chain uses TRBV10-3 with TRBJ2-4; 8 nucleotides align to TRBD2. Germline V gene data show CDR1 as ENHRY and CDR2 as SYGVKD. CDR3 length: 14 residues. The V and J ends lost 3 bases and 5 bases, in that order; junction bases with no gene match: 3. The DNA for the CDR3 is TGTGCCATCAGTGACCGAGCGGGGGAAAACATTCAGTACTTC. As protein: CAISDRAGENIQYF.

The chain carries TRBV20-1 and TRBJ2-1, with D perhaps matching TRBD2 (6 bases). Trimming left V 0 bases short and J 6 bases short, with 12 bases between. The CDR3 covers 14 residues. Germline V gene lookup returns CDR1 DFQATT and CDR2 SNEGSKA (reference sequence). This CDR3 is CSARDRETSNEQFF. The CDR3 nucleotides are TGCAGTGCTAGAGATAGAGAGACTAGCAATGAGCAGTTCTTC.

DNA of the CDR3: TGTGCCAGCAGCGCCGGACTAGCGGAATCCTACGAGCAGTACTTC. Amino acid sequence: CASSAGLAESYEQYF. This sequence joins TRBV7-2 and TRBJ2-7, with 10 bases identical to TRBD2. V dropped 5 bases and J dropped 1; count of bases not matched to a gene: 5. The CDR3 totals 15 residues. Germline V CDR1 and CDR2: SGHTA, FQGNSA.

The genes are TRBV7-9 and TRBJ1-1; TRBD1 agrees at 8 bases. Germline V gene data show CDR1 as SEHNR and CDR2 as FQNEAQ (reference sequence). The CDR3 has 14 amino acids. V gave up 3 bases and J gave up 4 bases; unmatched junction bases: 4. DNA of the CDR3: TGTGCCAGCAGCTTCTATGACAGGGGCACTGAAGCTTTCTTT. Translation: CASSFYDRGTEAFF. Together with reference TRBV7-9 and TRBJ1-1, the CDR3 gives the full variable domain: DTGVSQNPRHKITKRGQNVTFRCDPISEHNRLYWYRQTLGQGPEFLTYFQNEAQLEKSRLLSDRFSAERPKGSFSTLEIQRTEQGDSAMYLCASSFYDRGTEAFFGQGTRLTVV.

The CDR3 here is CASSSPTGGGQTQYF. In nucleotides, the CDR3 is TGTGCCAGCAGCTCTCCGACAGGGGGCGGGCAGACCCAGTACTTC. The chain links TRBV5-5 to TRBJ2-5; TRBD1 matches 10 bases. Trimming cost V 3 bases and J 6 bases; bases outside gene matches: 8. CDR1 and CDR2 (germline): SGHKS, YYEKEE (reference sequence). The CDR3 is 15 residues long.